The rows below give T cell receptor beta chains drawn from one sample of a study of cytomegalovirus exposure and HLA in healthy donors. Produced via immunoSEQ multiplex PCR; TCRdb's table is partial and in-frame only. The sample lists about 120,000 clones, over 85% seen once, with 1.9% in the top ten. The sequenced sample consisted of PBMCs. The receptors originated from a woman between 18 and 29 years old in good health and CMV-seronegative. CDR3s include the opening cysteine and the closing phenylalanine or tryptophan. The D gene is left open where the match is weak. Size is omitted from some rows. Given values are once, few, many or a class for expanded clones.

J gene | V gene | D gene | clone size | CDR3 protein | CDR3 DNA
TRBJ2-5 | TRBV6-5 | TRBD2 | NA | CASSLLAGTKETQYF | TGTGCCAGCAGTTTGCTAGCGGGTACAAAAGAGACCCAGTACTTC
TRBJ1-1 | TRBV10-2 | NA | NA | CASSRGHTNTEAFF | TGCGCCAGCAGTAGGGGACATACGAACACTGAAGCTTTCTTT
TRBJ2-7 | TRBV14 | TRBD1 | NA | CASSQAGQGSEQYF | TGTGCCAGCAGCCAAGCCGGACAGGGCTCCGAGCAGTACTTC
TRBJ1-4 | TRBV4-2 | NA | NA | CASSQNLSPLPDEKLFF | TGTGCCAGCAGCCAAAATCTCTCGCCCCTTCCGGATGAAAAACTGTTTTTT
TRBJ1-1 | TRBV4-3 | TRBD1 | NA | CASSHLTGEAEAFF | TGCGCCAGCAGCCACCTGACAGGGGAGGCTGAAGCTTTCTTT
TRBJ2-7 | TRBV10-2 | NA | NA | CATRGGTYEQYF | TGCGCCACGAGGGGGGGAACCTACGAGCAGTACTTC
TRBJ1-2 | TRBV5-6 | NA | NA | CASSLSLYGYTF | TGTGCCAGCAGCTTGTCCCTCTATGGCTACACCTTC
TRBJ2-7 | TRBV19 | TRBD1 | few | CASSRRDRDDEQYF | TGTGCCAGTAGTCGCCGGGACAGGGACGACGAGCAGTACTTC
TRBJ2-7 | TRBV27 | NA | NA | CASSLTGTPYEQYF | TGTGCCAGCAGTTTAACAGGGACCCCCTACGAGCAGTACTTC
TRBJ1-1 | TRBV6-8 | TRBD1 | NA | CASSYPSGGGNTEAFF | TGTGCCAGCAGTTACCCGTCAGGGGGCGGTAACACTGAAGCTTTCTTT
TRBJ1-5 | TRBV27 | NA | NA | CASTLRFGVSNQPQHF | TGTGCCAGCACCTTGAGGTTCGGAGTTAGCAATCAGCCCCAGCATTTT
TRBJ1-1 | TRBV20-1 | NA | NA | CSATGRTEAFF | TGCAGTGCTACCGGGAGAACTGAAGCTTTCTTT
TRBJ2-1 | TRBV7-8 | TRBD1 | NA | CASSSEGATFNEQFF | TGTGCCAGCAGTAGTGAGGGGGCAACTTTCAATGAGCAGTTCTTC
TRBJ1-5 | TRBV2 | NA | few | CASSREQGLPQHF | TGTGCCAGCAGTAGAGAACAGGGATTGCCCCAGCATTTT
TRBJ1-1 | TRBV30 | NA | NA | CAWSVPGGVRNTEAFF | TGTGCCTGGAGTGTACCAGGAGGGGTCCGGAACACTGAAGCTTTCTTT
TRBJ2-3 | TRBV25-1 | NA | NA | CASSVPGDTQYF | TGTGCCAGCAGCGTCCCCGGAGATACGCAGTATTTT
TRBJ1-6 | TRBV2 | NA | NA | CASSDLTYRDSPLHF | TGTGCCAGCAGTGATCTTACCTACAGGGACTCACCCCTCCACTTT
TRBJ2-5 | TRBV5-6 | NA | NA | CASSLALEVRKETQYF | TGTGCCAGCAGCTTGGCCTTGGAGGTTCGGAAAGAGACCCAGTACTTC
TRBJ2-7 | TRBV6-4 | TRBD2 | NA | CASSSQAGVSYEQYF | TGTGCCAGCAGCAGTCAAGCGGGGGTCTCCTACGAGCAGTACTTC
TRBJ1-2 | TRBV28 | TRBD1 | NA | CASTSLGAGGAGYGYTF | TGTGCCAGCACTTCTTTGGGTGCAGGGGGCGCCGGCTATGGCTACACCTTC
TRBJ2-7 | TRBV19 | TRBD1 | NA | CASSYPFSGTGKSYEQYF | TGTGCCAGTAGTTACCCTTTCTCCGGGACAGGGAAATCCTACGAGCAGTACTTC
TRBJ1-1 | TRBV19 | NA | NA | CASSMQGLAFF | TGTGCCAGTAGTATGCAGGGGTTGGCTTTCTTT
TRBJ2-3 | TRBV15 | TRBD2 | NA | CATSISGGAPDTQYF | TGTGCCACCAGCATTAGCGGGGGGGCCCCAGATACGCAGTATTTT
TRBJ1-1 | TRBV30 | NA | NA | CAWSERPGGRTEAFF | TGTGCCTGGAGTGAGCGGCCCGGGGGTCGGACTGAAGCTTTCTTT
TRBJ2-3 | TRBV5-4 | TRBD2 | NA | CASSLRTSGSTDTQYF | TGTGCCAGCAGCTTGAGAACTAGCGGTAGCACAGATACGCAGTATTTT
TRBJ1-2 | TRBV28 | TRBD1 | NA | CASSLGRQGRYGYTF | TGTGCCAGCAGTTTAGGGAGACAGGGGCGCTATGGCTACACCTTC
TRBJ1-5 | TRBV28 | TRBD1 | NA | CASRGTGGLGQPQHF | TGTGCCAGCAGGGGAACAGGGGGCTTAGGTCAGCCCCAGCATTTT
TRBJ2-3 | TRBV29-1 | NA | NA | CSVDGGADTQYF | TGCAGCGTTGATGGAGGGGCAGATACGCAGTATTTT
TRBJ1-1 | TRBV27 | TRBD1 | NA | CASSLSPTGGEVEAFF | TGTGCCAGCAGTTTATCGCCGACAGGGGGAGAGGTTGAAGCTTTCTTT
TRBJ1-4 | TRBV28 | TRBD1 | NA | CASSIIYRGLNEKLFF | TGTGCCAGCAGTATCATTTACAGGGGACTTAATGAAAAACTGTTTTTT
TRBJ1-2 | TRBV6-1 | NA | NA | CASSEGVGRGGYTF | TGTGCCAGCAGTGAAGGGGTTGGGAGGGGAGGCTACACCTTC
TRBJ1-5 | TRBV6-5 | TRBD1 | NA | CASSRRDRAQPQHF | TGTGCCAGCAGTCGACGGGACAGGGCCCAGCCCCAGCATTTT
TRBJ1-6 | TRBV5-6 | NA | NA | CASSLRGAGYNSPLHF | TGTGCCAGCAGCTTGAGGGGAGCGGGGTATAATTCACCCCTCCACTTT
TRBJ2-5 | TRBV30 | NA | NA | CAWSASAVVGTQYF | TGTGCCTGGAGCGCCTCCGCGGTGGTTGGGACCCAGTACTTC
TRBJ2-7 | TRBV19 | NA | NA | CASKGVRSYEQYF | TGTGCCAGTAAGGGGGTAAGGTCCTACGAGCAGTACTTC
TRBJ1-2 | TRBV9 | NA | NA | CASSGNQGHYGYTF | TGTGCCAGCAGCGGAAATCAGGGGCACTATGGCTACACCTTC
TRBJ2-3 | TRBV6-1 | TRBD2 | NA | CASSEVSGGTDTQYF | TGTGCCAGCAGTGAAGTGTCGGGGGGTACAGATACGCAGTATTTT
TRBJ1-1 | TRBV6-6 | TRBD1 | NA | CASSLGGMNTEAFF | TGTGCCAGCAGTCTAGGGGGCATGAACACTGAAGCTTTCTTT
TRBJ2-4 | TRBV4-1 | TRBD2 | NA | CASSQLGLNENIQYF | TGCGCCAGCAGCCAATTGGGACTAAACGAAAACATTCAGTACTTC
TRBJ1-2 | TRBV9 | NA | NA | CASSVEGSLGGGYTF | TGTGCCAGCAGCGTAGAGGGTTCCCTAGGAGGAGGCTACACCTTC
TRBJ2-7 | TRBV11-2 | TRBD2 | NA | CASFRGGTSGSDKQYF | TGTGCCAGCTTCCGGGGGGGGACTAGCGGGAGTGATAAGCAGTACTTC
TRBJ2-5 | TRBV4-2 | TRBD2 | NA | CASSHDGLAGETQYF | TGTGCCAGCAGCCACGATGGACTAGCGGGAGAGACCCAGTACTTC
TRBJ1-1 | TRBV5-6 | NA | NA | CASSRGTEAFF | TGTGCCAGCAGCCGGGGTACTGAAGCTTTCTTT
TRBJ2-7 | TRBV5-1 | TRBD1 | NA | CASSSDPGGQSPEQYF | TGCGCCAGCAGCTCTGACCCAGGGGGACAATCACCGGAGCAGTACTTC
TRBJ1-1 | TRBV25-1 | NA | NA | CASRFSGVGTEAFF | TGTGCCAGCCGGTTTTCAGGGGTGGGCACTGAAGCTTTCTTT
TRBJ2-7 | TRBV7-6 | TRBD1 | NA | CASSLEGTGGYSYEQYF | TGTGCCAGCAGCTTAGAGGGGACAGGGGGTTACTCCTACGAGCAGTACTTC
TRBJ2-5 | TRBV5-4 | TRBD1 | NA | CASSLPTGAETQYF | TGTGCCAGCAGCTTGCCGACAGGGGCAGAGACCCAGTACTTC
TRBJ2-3 | TRBV29-1 | NA | NA | CSVEARGHPTDTQYF | TGCAGCGTTGAAGCCAGGGGACATCCAACAGATACGCAGTATTTT
TRBJ2-7 | TRBV30 | NA | NA | CAWSATGLKKYF | TGTGCCTGGAGTGCAACGGGACTTAAAAAGTACTTC
TRBJ1-2 | TRBV6-1 | TRBD1 | NA | CASSGLTGLRDGYTF | TGTGCCAGCAGTGGACTGACAGGGCTTCGGGATGGCTACACCTTC
TRBJ1-2 | TRBV5-1 | NA | NA | CASSGSPGSYTSNNYGYTF | TGCGCCAGCAGCGGGTCCCCGGGTAGTTATACCTCAAATAACTATGGCTACACCTTC
TRBJ1-1 | TRBV28 | NA | NA | CASSLPTPEGEAFF | TGTGCCAGCAGTTTACCGACCCCCGAGGGTGAAGCTTTCTTT
TRBJ1-6 | TRBV7-9 | NA | NA | CASSSSDLHSPLHF | TGTGCCAGCAGCTCCTCCGACTTGCATTCACCCCTCCACTTT
TRBJ1-1 | TRBV28 | NA | NA | CASSYLGVNTEAFF | TGTGCCAGCAGTTATCTGGGAGTTAACACTGAAGCTTTCTTT
TRBJ1-1 | TRBV7-3 | NA | once | CASSLTGVNTEAFF | TGTGCCAGCAGCTTAACAGGGGTGAACACTGAAGCTTTCTTT